This T cell receptor beta chain emerged from a study of Graves' ophthalmopathy and Graves' hyperthyroidism. Study overall: Stable hyperthyroid donors showed no ophthalmopathy during 18 months follow-up.

Other autoimmune disease, uncontrolled infection, pregnancy and lactation led to exclusion. Remarks on this clonotype: Antigen: not known.

Whole-study findings and limits: In blood appeared most of the expanded thyroid clonotypes whose frequency exceeded 0.001.

The sequenced template was RNA, covering the TCR beta CDR3 region. HTBI primers were employed in first-round RT-PCR, then a second-round multiplex PCR followed. In TCRdb, the multiplex PCR reads were re-called with MiXCR into one record per CDR3 protein. The table lists more than 1,000,000 distinct CDR3 sequences, less than 45% of them singletons. The CDR3 sequence is 11 residues long. Trimming took off 8 bases at V and 1 base at J, with 6 bases between the two ends. Sequenced material: peripheral blood or thyroid tissue (not recorded which). The clonotype originates from an adult man with Graves' hyperthyroidism. The rearrangement links TRBV12-3 or TRBV12-4 to TRBJ2-7; no firm D call. The CDR3 loop is CASALSYEQYF. CDR3 nucleotides: TGTGCCAGCGCATTATCCTACGAGCAGTACTTC.